In its sample, the clone carrying this T cell receptor beta chain was seen many times. Its antigen is not known. MiXCR was run by TCRdb on the 5' RACE reads, yielding one entry per CDR3 protein. The sample consists of hundreds of thousands of distinct CDR3 sequences, over 8.5% of them appearing once. These data originate in a study of identical twins. Regarding the study as a whole: With abundant cord blood beta clonotypes, insertions were fewer; memory repertoires showed no such pattern. Low generation probability was overrepresented in out-of-frame alpha sequences shared by twins. Researchers reported weaker excess twin sharing in beta out-of-frame sequences.

In addition, the sample was reused for a study of yellow fever vaccine responses in identical twins. As that report states: It has been reported that, in twins, the vaccine T cell response seemed partly convergent and partly personalized.

The sequence derives from a woman aged 18-30 years in good health. The sequenced material came from PBMCs.

The CDR3 bases are TGTGCCAGCAGTTACACCGGGGACAGGTTTTACGAGCAGTACTTC. Residues: CASSYTGDRFYEQYF. The gene calls are TRBV6-5 and TRBJ2-7; 8 bases are shared with TRBD1. V was clipped by 2 bases and J by 4 bases; unmatched bases: 7. The CDR3 extends over 15 amino acids. The germline V gene encodes CDR1 MNHEY and CDR2 SVGAGI.